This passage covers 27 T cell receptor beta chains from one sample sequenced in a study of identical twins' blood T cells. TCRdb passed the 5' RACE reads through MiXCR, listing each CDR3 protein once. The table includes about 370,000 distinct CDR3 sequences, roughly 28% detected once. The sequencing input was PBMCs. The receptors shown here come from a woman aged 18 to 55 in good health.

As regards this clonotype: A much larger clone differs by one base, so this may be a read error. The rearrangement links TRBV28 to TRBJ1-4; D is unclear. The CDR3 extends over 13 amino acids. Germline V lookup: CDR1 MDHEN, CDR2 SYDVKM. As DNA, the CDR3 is TGTGCCGGCAGCCAGCCGGAAAATGAAAAACTGTTTTTT. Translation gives CAGSQPENEKLFF.

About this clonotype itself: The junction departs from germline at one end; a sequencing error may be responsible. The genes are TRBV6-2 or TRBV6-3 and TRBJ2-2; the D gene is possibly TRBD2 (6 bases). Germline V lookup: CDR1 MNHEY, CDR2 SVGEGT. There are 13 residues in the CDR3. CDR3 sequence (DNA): TGTGCCAACAGTAGGGACTACACCGGGGAGCTGTTTTTT. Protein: CANSRDYTGELFF.

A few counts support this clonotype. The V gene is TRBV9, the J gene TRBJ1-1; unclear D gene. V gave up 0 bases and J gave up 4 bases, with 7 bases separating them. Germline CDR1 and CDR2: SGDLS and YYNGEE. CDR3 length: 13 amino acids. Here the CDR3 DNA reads TGTGCCAGCAGCGTAGTTTCGAGCACTGAAGCTTTCTTT. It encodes CASSVVSSTEAFF.

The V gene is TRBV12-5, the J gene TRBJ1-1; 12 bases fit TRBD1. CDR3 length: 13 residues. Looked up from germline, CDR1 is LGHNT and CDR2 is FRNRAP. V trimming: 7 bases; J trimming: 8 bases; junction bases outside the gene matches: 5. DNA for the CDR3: TGTGCTAGTGTTATCGGGACAGGGGGCGAAGCTTTCTTT. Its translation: CASVIGTGGEAFF.

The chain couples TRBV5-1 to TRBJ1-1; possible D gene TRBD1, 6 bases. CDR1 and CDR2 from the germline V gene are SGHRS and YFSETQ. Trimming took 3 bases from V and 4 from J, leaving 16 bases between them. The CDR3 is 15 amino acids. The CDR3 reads CASSSTRQVPTEAFF. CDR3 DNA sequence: TGCGCCAGCAGCTCCACCCGACAGGTTCCCACTGAAGCTTTCTTT.

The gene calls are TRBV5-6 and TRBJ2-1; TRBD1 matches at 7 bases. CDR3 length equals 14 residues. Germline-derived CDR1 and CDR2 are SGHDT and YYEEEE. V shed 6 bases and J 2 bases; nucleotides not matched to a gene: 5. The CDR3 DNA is TGTGCCAGCAACGGACAGGTGGCCTACAATGAGCAGTTCTTC. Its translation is CASNGQVAYNEQFF.

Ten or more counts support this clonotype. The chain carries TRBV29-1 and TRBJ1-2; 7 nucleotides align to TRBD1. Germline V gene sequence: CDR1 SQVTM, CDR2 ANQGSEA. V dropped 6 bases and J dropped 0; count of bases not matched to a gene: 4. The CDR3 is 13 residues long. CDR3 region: CSVSTGTNYGYTF. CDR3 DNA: TGCAGCGTGTCGACAGGGACTAACTATGGCTACACCTTC.

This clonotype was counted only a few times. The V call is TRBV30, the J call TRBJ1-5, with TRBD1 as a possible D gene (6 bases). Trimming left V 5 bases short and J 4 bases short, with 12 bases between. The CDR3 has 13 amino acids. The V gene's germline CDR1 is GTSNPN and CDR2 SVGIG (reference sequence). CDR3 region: CAWARGGNQPQHF. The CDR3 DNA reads TGTGCCTGGGCCAGAGGGGGGAATCAGCCCCAGCATTTT.

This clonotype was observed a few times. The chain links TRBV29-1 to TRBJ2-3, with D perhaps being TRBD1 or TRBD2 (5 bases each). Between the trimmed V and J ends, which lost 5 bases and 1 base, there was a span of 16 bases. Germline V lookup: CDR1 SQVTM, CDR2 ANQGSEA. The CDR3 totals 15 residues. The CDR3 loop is CSVQVSGTGTDTQYF. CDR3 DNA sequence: TGCAGCGTTCAAGTGTCCGGGACGGGCACAGATACGCAGTATTTT.

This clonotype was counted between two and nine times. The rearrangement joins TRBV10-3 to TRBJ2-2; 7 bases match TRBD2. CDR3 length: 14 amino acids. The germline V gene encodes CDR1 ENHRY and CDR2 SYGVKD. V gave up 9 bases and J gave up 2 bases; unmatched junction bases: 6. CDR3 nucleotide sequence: TGTGCCATACCCGGGACTACCAACACCGGGGAGCTGTTTTTT. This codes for CAIPGTTNTGELFF.

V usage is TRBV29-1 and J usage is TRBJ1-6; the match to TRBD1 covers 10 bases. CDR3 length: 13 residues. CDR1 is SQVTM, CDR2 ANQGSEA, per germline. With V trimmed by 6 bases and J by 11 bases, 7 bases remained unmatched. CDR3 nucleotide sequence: TGCAGCGTAGCGGACAGGGGGTTGGCACCCCTCCACTTT. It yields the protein CSVADRGLAPLHF. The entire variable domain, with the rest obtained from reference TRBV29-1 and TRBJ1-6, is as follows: SAVISQKPSRDICQRGTSLTIQCQVDSQVTMMFWYRQQPGQSLTLIATANQGSEATYESGFVIDKFPISRPNLTFSTLTVSNMSPEDSSIYLCSVADRGLAPLHFGNGTRLTVT.

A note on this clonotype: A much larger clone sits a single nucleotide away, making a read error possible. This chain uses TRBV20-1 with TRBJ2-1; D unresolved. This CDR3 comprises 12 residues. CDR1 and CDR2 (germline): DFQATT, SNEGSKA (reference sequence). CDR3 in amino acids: CSAQTSDNGQFF. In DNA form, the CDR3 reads TGCAGTGCCCAAACAAGCGACAATGGGCAGTTCTTC.

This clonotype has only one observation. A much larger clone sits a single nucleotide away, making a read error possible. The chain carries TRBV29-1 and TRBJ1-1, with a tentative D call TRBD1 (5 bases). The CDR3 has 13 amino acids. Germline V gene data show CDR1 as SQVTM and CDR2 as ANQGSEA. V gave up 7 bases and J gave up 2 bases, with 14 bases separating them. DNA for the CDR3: TGCAGCGCCGGCCTGACAGTAAACACTGAAGCTTTCTTT. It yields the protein CSAGLTVNTEAFF.

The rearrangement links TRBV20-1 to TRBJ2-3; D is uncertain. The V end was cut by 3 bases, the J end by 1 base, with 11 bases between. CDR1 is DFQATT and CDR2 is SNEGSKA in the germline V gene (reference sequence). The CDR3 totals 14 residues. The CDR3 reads CSASIRSGTDTQYF. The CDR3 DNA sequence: TGCAGTGCTAGTATCAGGAGTGGCACAGATACGCAGTATTTT.

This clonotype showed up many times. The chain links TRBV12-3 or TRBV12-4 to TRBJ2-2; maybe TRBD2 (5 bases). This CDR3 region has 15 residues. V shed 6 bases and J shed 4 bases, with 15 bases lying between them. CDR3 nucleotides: TGTGCCAGCAGCCTAGGACGGCGGGTCACCGGGGAGCTGTTTTTT. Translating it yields CASSLGRRVTGELFF.

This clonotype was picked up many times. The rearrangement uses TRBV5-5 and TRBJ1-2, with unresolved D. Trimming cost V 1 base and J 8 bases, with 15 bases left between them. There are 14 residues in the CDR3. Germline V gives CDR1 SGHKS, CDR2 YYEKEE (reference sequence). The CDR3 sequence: CASSLSPNERGYTF. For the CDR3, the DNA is TGTGCCAGCAGCTTGTCTCCGAACGAGAGGGGCTACACCTTC.

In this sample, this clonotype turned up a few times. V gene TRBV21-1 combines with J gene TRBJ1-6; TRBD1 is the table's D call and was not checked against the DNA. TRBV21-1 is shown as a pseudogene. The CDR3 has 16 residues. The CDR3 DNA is TGTGCCAGCAGCAAAGCCGTGACAGATTTTAATTCACCCCTCCACTTT. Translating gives CASSKAVTDFNSPLHF.

This CDR3 reads CASSLAFGQESYEQYF. The CDR3 DNA reads TGTGCCAGCAGCTTGGCCTTTGGACAGGAATCCTACGAGCAGTACTTC. The chain links TRBV5-6 to TRBJ2-7, with TRBD1 matching 7 bases. The CDR3 covers 16 residues. Germline V gives CDR1 SGHDT, CDR2 YYEEEE. With V trimmed by 0 bases and J by 1 base, 7 bases remained unmatched.

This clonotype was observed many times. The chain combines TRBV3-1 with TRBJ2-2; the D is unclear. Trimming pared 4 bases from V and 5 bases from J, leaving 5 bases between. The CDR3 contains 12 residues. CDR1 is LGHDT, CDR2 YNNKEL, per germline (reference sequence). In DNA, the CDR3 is TGTGCCAGCAGCCTTTTAACCGGGGAGCTGTTTTTT. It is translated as CASSLLTGELFF.

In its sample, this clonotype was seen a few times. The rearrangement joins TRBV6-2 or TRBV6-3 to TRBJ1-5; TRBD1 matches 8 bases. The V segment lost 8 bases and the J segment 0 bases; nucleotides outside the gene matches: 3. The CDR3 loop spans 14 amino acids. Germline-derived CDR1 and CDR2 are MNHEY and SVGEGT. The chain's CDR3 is CASHRGSSNQPQHF. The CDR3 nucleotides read TGTGCCAGCCACAGGGGGAGTAGCAATCAGCCCCAGCATTTT.

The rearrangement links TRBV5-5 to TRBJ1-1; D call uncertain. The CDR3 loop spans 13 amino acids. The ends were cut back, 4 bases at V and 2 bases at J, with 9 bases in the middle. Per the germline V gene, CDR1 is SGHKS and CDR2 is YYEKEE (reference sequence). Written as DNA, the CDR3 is TGTGCCAGCAGCACGTGGGGAAACACTGAAGCTTTCTTT. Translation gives CASSTWGNTEAFF.

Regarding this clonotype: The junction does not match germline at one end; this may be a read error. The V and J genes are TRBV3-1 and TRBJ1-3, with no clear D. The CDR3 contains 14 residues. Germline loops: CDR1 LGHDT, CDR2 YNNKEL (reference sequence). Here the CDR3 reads CAISPWEAGNTIYF. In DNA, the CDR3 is TGTGCCATCAGCCCATGGGAGGCTGGAAACACCATATATTTT.

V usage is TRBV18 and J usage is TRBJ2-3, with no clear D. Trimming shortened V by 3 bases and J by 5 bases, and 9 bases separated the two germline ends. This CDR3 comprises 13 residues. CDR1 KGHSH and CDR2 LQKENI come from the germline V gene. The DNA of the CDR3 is TGTGCCAGCTCACCTGTACAGTTAGATACGCAGTATTTT. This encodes CASSPVQLDTQYF.

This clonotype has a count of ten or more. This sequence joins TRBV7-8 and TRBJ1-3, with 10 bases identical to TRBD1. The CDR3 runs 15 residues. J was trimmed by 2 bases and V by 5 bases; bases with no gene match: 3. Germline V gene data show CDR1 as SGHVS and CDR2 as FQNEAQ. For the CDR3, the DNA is TGTGCCAGCAGCGCTGGACAGGGGGCTGGAAACACCATATATTTT. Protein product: CASSAGQGAGNTIYF.

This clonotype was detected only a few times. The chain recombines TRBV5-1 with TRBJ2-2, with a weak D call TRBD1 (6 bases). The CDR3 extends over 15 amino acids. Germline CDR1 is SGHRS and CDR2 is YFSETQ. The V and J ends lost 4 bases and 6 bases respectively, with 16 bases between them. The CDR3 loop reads CASSPPGQRPGELFF. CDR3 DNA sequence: TGCGCCAGCAGCCCCCCAGGACAGAGGCCCGGGGAGCTGTTTTTT.

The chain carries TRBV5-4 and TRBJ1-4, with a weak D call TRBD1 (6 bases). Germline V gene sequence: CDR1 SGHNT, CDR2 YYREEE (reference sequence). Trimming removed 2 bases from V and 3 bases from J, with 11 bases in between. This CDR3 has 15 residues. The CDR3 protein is CASSFQGKANEKLFF. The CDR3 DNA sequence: TGTGCCAGCAGCTTCCAGGGGAAGGCTAATGAAAAACTGTTTTTT.

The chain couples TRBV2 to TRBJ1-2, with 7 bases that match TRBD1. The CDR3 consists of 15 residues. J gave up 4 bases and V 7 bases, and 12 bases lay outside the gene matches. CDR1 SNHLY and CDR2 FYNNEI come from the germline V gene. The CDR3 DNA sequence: TGTGCCAGCACGGGCCAGGGGGGTCCTTCCTATGGCTACACCTTC. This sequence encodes CASTGQGGPSYGYTF.